The following is a T cell receptor beta chain sequence with its context. Looked up from germline, CDR1 is MNHEY and CDR2 is SMNVEV (reference sequence). The CDR3 totals 15 residues. With 6 bases removed from V and 3 bases from J, the gap between germline ends came to 18 bases. This record belongs to a study of CD8 T cells in Susac syndrome. An input of about 0.5 to 1 ug of RNA was subjected to reverse transcription using random hexamers. Across 54 Vbeta and 13 Jbeta, TCR beta CDR3 was amplified with immunoSEQ multiplex PCR. TCRdb re-called the immunoSEQ multiplex PCR reads through MiXCR, storing one row per CDR3 protein. The sample lists 140,000 or so distinct CDR3 sequences, approximately 95% seen once, with approximately 0.11% in the top ten.

This TCR came from a human donor with multiple sclerosis. Input material: CD4+ T cells from PBMCs. This chain links TRBV27 with TRBJ2-7, with D possibly matching TRBD2 (6 bases). CDR3 in DNA: TGTGCCAGCAGCCGAAGGGACTCCAAGCGCTACGAGCAGTACTTC. Its translation: CASSRRDSKRYEQYF.